The present TCR beta chain was sequenced within a study of blood T cells in healthy people across ages. Across the study: For every two T cells, template switching captured about one barcoded beta molecule.

A second PCR of 7 to 11 cycles used a sample-barcoded 5' primer and a J-beta primer mix. TCRdb reprocessed the 5' RACE reads via MiXCR and lists one record per CDR3 protein. The data hold roughly 1.4 million distinct CDR3 sequences, with roughly 59% observed a single time. The germline CDR1 and CDR2 sequences are PRHDT and FYEKMQ (reference sequence). The CDR3 runs to 15 residues. This clonotype showed up just once. A junction boundary mismatches the germline segment, possibly from a read error. The chain uses TRBV13 and TRBJ1-1, with D unclear. The sequenced material came from blood. This receptor was obtained from a man between 18 and 29 years old in good health. CDR3 protein: CAGSHTLPPSTEAFF. The CDR3 bases are TGTGCCGGCAGCCACACCCTCCCTCCGAGCACTGAAGCTTTCTTT.